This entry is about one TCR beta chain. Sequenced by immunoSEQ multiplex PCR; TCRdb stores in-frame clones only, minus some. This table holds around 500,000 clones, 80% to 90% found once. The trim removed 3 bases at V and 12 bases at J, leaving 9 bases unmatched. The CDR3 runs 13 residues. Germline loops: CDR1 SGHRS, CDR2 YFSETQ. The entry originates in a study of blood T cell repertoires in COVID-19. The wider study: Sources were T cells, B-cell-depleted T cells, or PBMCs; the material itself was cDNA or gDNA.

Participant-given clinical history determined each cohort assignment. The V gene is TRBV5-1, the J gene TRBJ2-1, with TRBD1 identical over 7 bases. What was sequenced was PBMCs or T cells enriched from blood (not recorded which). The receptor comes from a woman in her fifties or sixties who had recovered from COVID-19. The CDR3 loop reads CASSSYTHRGQFF. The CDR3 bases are TGCGCCAGCAGCTCCTATACCCACAGGGGGCAGTTCTTC.